The clone carrying this TCR beta chain was found a few times. Its antigen is unknown. Next came a second PCR, run for roughly 6 to 11 cycles, which used a sample-barcoded 5' primer along with a J-beta primer mix. Researchers report that each sample yielded at least 3 million CDR3-containing paired-end reads. TCRdb itself ran the 5' RACE reads through MiXCR, one entry per CDR3 protein. Among approximately 1,000,000 distinct CDR3 sequences listed, 45% were seen once. From germline, CDR1 is SQVTM and CDR2 ANQGSEA. This CDR3 comprises 15 residues. Unmatched junction bases numbered 5, after V lost 1 base and J lost 7 bases. The data stem from a study of blood T cells in healthy people across ages. Study-level findings and limits: The unsorted PBMCs prevented any conclusive comparison of naive versus antigen-experienced cells.

The chain joins TRBV29-1 to TRBJ2-4; 12 bases agree with TRBD1. Sequences were obtained from blood. The clonotype comes from a woman aged 55-70 years in good health. The CDR3 region is CSVEGRGQGANIQYF. The CDR3 bases are TGCAGCGTTGAAGGGCGGGGACAGGGGGCTAACATTCAGTACTTC.